Here is one T cell receptor beta chain with its context. The antigen is not known. This sample is part of a study of cytomegalovirus exposure and HLA in healthy donors. Findings and limits, study-wide: TCR beta V segments were, for the most part, productive about 87% or about 30% of the time in an earlier analysis. Differences between HLA loci emerged in a later analysis of TCR association rates, with DRB1 most and HLA-C fewest. Sequencing artifact likely explains a cluster of highly shared sequence variants.

Nominally healthy donors were sampled, though unrecorded immune exposures were likely. The CDR3 extends over 16 amino acids. With 2 bases removed from V and 3 bases from J, the gap between germline ends came to 16 bases. Germline CDR1 GTSNPN, CDR2 SVGIG (reference sequence). The PCR contained 60 Vbeta and 13 Jbeta primers. Generated by immunoSEQ multiplex PCR, the TCRdb table keeps only in-frame clones and is missing some. The sample shows about 190,000 clones, under 85% of them seen only once. Specimen: PBMCs. The receptor was isolated from a woman under 30 in good health and CMV-seronegative. This chain connects TRBV30 to TRBJ2-2; TRBD2 might be the D (5 bases). The CDR3 reads CAWSILSQLDTGELFF. CDR3 in DNA: TGTGCCTGGAGTATACTAAGCCAACTAGACACCGGGGAGCTGTTTTTT.